This T cell receptor beta chain was documented in a study of T cells after yellow fever vaccination. Study at large: The authors prepared low-cell-number fractions using SMART-Seq v4 Ultra Low Input. Findings of the study overall: From the bulk population, abundant clonotypes could contaminate and appear within FACS-sorted repertoires. Most clones from primary vaccination resurfaced after the booster (around 97% CD4, approximately 88% CD8).

With respect to this clonotype: Antigen unknown.

Looked up from germline, CDR1 is SQVTM and CDR2 is ANQGSEA. The CDR3 totals 13 residues. The V end lost 8 bases, the J end lost 4 bases, and 14 bases lay between the germline ends. The 5'RACE template-switching step produced TCR cDNA and added a universal primer site and UMIs. Using its own MiXCR run on the 5' RACE reads, TCRdb lists one record per CDR3 protein. The sample includes some 160,000 distinct CDR3 sequences, over 7% of them seen just once. The V gene is TRBV29-1, the J gene TRBJ2-2; the D gene is possibly TRBD1 (6 bases). The sequencing here drew on CD8+ T cells sorted from PBMCs, taken 45 days after the yellow fever booster vaccination. This clonotype was sampled from a man in his late teens or twenties who received the YFV17D yellow fever vaccine. CDR3 nucleotides: TGCAGCCACCAGGACAGCCTCACCGGGGAGCTGTTTTTT. It translates to CSHQDSLTGELFF.